This T cell receptor beta chain was profiled in a study of response to subunit inactivated influenza vaccine. Study-level points and caveats: That few new T cells are recruited by each seasonal influenza vaccination was the authors' suggestion.

There are a few counts of this clonotype. Its antigen remains unknown. Per the germline V gene, CDR1 is ENHRY and CDR2 is SYGVKD. V was cut by 3 bases and J by 4 bases, with 15 bases left in between. The CDR3 length is 16 residues. TCRdb processed the RT-PCR reads anew with MiXCR; each CDR3 protein has one entry. This sample has a few hundred thousand distinct CDR3 sequences, with about 15% found just once. The clonotype originates from a man aged 45-65 years who received an inactivated influenza vaccine. The J gene is TRBJ2-2, the V gene TRBV10-3, with D possibly TRBD2 on 6 matching bases. The sequences come from PBMCs from blood, collected approximately 13 days after vaccination. CDR3 in amino acids: CAISDALLATTGELFF. DNA for the CDR3: TGTGCCATCAGTGATGCTCTGCTAGCGACCACCGGGGAGCTGTTTTTT.